These 19 T cell receptor beta chains were all obtained from the same sample, sequenced in a study of shared clonotypes between healthy human individuals. The method was immunoSEQ multiplex PCR; TCRdb's version includes in-frame clones alone and lacks a portion of them. The table has 1.5 million to 2.5 million clones, less than 95% seen once. The naive CD8 population came from CD45RO-negative cells selected for CCR7, without terminally differentiated effector memory CD45RA+ cells. Sequencing used naive CD8+ T cells sorted from blood. These receptors were obtained from a man aged 18 to 30 in good health.

The chain is built from TRBV19 and TRBJ2-7; possible D gene TRBD1, 6 bases. The CDR3 covers 14 residues. Looked up from germline, CDR1 is LNHDA and CDR2 is SQIVND (reference sequence). The V and J ends lost 5 bases and 3 bases respectively, with 14 bases between them. CDR3 bases: TGTGCCAGTAGTCCACAGGGATCGATCTACGAGCAGTACTTC. It yields the protein CASSPQGSIYEQYF.

The chain carries TRBV5-6 and TRBJ2-7; perhaps TRBD1 as D (6 bases). Germline-derived CDR1 and CDR2 are SGHDT and YYEEEE. Trimming cost V 4 bases and J 1 base, with 15 bases left between them. This CDR3 contains 15 residues. The DNA of the CDR3 is TGTGCCAGCAGCCAACGAACAGGGTCATCCTACGAGCAGTACTTC. Amino acid sequence: CASSQRTGSSYEQYF.

This chain uses TRBV9 with TRBJ2-3; D gene uncertain. This CDR3 is 12 amino acids long. Trimming left V 6 bases short and J 2 bases short, with 7 bases between. Germline V lookup: CDR1 SGDLS, CDR2 YYNGEE. In nucleotides, the CDR3 is TGTGCCAGCAACGAATTCACAGATACGCAGTATTTT. Its protein is CASNEFTDTQYF. Complete variable domain (other parts from reference TRBV9 and TRBJ2-3): DSGVTQTPKHLITATGQRVTLRCSPRSGDLSVYWYQQSLDQGLQFLIQYYNGEERAKGNILERFSAQQFPDLHSELNLSSLELGDSALYFCASNEFTDTQYFGPGTRLTVL.

This chain links TRBV27 with TRBJ2-7, with 10 nucleotides matching TRBD1. The CDR3 runs to 15 residues. V lost 5 bases to trimming and J lost 2 bases; unmatched junction nucleotides: 6. Germline V CDR1 and CDR2: MNHEY, SMNVEV (reference sequence). The CDR3 nucleotides read TGTGCCAGCAGTGCCGGGACAGGGGATCCCTACGAGCAGTACTTC. It specifies CASSAGTGDPYEQYF.

V is TRBV5-1 and J is TRBJ2-1, with D possibly TRBD2 on 6 matching bases. The CDR3 has 15 residues. V gave up 2 bases and J gave up 1 base, with 10 bases separating them. From germline, CDR1 is SGHRS and CDR2 YFSETQ. CDR3 DNA sequence: TGCGCCAGCAGCTTTGAGGGAGGTTCCTACAATGAGCAGTTCTTC. Its protein is CASSFEGGSYNEQFF.

The J gene is TRBJ2-7, the V gene TRBV6-4; D unclear. Germline V lookup: CDR1 MRHNA, CDR2 SNTAGT. Trimming removed 1 base at V and 9 bases at J, with 22 bases between. This CDR3 is 16 amino acids long. The CDR3 region is CASSDLVGVCDPLQYF. The CDR3 region has the DNA TGTGCCAGCAGTGACTTGGTCGGAGTTTGCGACCCCCTGCAGTACTTC.

A few counts support this clone. Other DNA sequences in this sample translate to the same CDR3. The chain has TRBV30 and TRBJ1-1; D ambiguous. V lost 0 bases to trimming and J lost 1 base, with 6 bases between them. In germline, CDR1 is GTSNPN, CDR2 SVGIG (reference sequence). The CDR3 sequence is 13 residues long. CDR3 amino acids: CAWSVQGNTEAFF. CDR3 sequence (DNA): TGTGCCTGGAGTGTACAAGGGAACACTGAAGCTTTCTTT.

A remark on this clone: Other DNA sequences from this sample encode an identical CDR3 as well. This sequence joins TRBV27 and TRBJ2-3; 13 positions agree with TRBD2. The CDR3 is made up of 16 amino acids. The V gene's germline CDR1 is MNHEY and CDR2 SMNVEV (reference sequence). Trimming cost V 5 bases and J 2 bases; bases outside gene matches: 4. CDR3 in amino acids: CASSPGTSGITDTQYF. For the CDR3, the DNA is TGTGCCAGCAGTCCAGGGACTAGCGGGATCACAGATACGCAGTATTTT.

DNA of the CDR3: TGTGCCAGCAGCCCCTTGGCGGTTGAGCAGTTCTTC. Translated, it gives CASSPLAVEQFF. V is TRBV7-9 and J is TRBJ2-1; no firm D call. The V and J ends lost 5 bases and 9 bases respectively, with 11 bases between them. Germline-derived CDR1 and CDR2 are SEHNR and FQNEAQ (reference sequence). CDR3 length: 12 amino acids.

This sequence joins TRBV6-4 and TRBJ2-1; no clear D. Trimming took off 4 bases at V and 4 bases at J, with 14 bases between the two ends. Looked up from germline, CDR1 is MRHNA and CDR2 is SNTAGT. This CDR3 is built from 15 residues. CDR3 nucleotides: TGTGCCAGCAGTGTCAGTGGCGGAGCTTACAATGAGCAGTTCTTC. It translates to CASSVSGGAYNEQFF.

This clone occurred once. The V and J genes are TRBV4-1 and TRBJ1-4; maybe TRBD1 (5 bases). This CDR3 region has 15 residues. Trimming took off 0 bases at V and 4 bases at J, with 9 bases between the two ends. Germline loops: CDR1 MGHRA, CDR2 YSYEKL. CDR3 DNA: TGCGCCAGCAGCCAAGAACCGGGGCTTAATGAAAAACTGTTTTTT. As protein: CASSQEPGLNEKLFF.

The J gene is TRBJ2-2, the V gene TRBV2; 9 positions agree with TRBD1. The CDR3 runs to 16 residues. Germline V lookup: CDR1 SNHLY, CDR2 FYNNEI. V was clipped by 6 bases and J by 6 bases; unmatched bases: 11. The CDR3 DNA is TGTGCCAGCAGGGAAAGGACAGGGGTGGTTTCCGGGGAGCTGTTTTTT. This translates into CASRERTGVVSGELFF. Based on the CDR3 plus reference TRBV2 and TRBJ2-2, the full variable domain is EPEVTQTPSHQVTQMGQEVILRCVPISNHLYFYWYRQILGQKVEFLVSFYNNEISEKSEIFDDQFSVERPDGSNFTLKIRSTKLEDSAMYFCASRERTGVVSGELFFGEGSRLTVL.

The chain joins TRBV4-1 to TRBJ2-1; TRBD1 matches at 12 bases. Germline trimming cut 3 bases from V and 8 bases from J; bases unmatched to any gene: 8. CDR1 and CDR2 (germline): MGHRA, YSYEKL. This CDR3 contains 16 residues. The CDR3 DNA follows: TGCGCCAGCAGCCACGAACCGGGACAGGGGGCTTATGAGCAGTTCTTC. Its translation: CASSHEPGQGAYEQFF.

The gene calls are TRBV6-1 and TRBJ2-7; D might be TRBD2 (5 bases). Between the trimmed V and J ends, which lost 7 bases and 4 bases, there was a span of 14 bases. The CDR3 is 13 amino acids. Per the germline V gene, CDR1 is MNHNS and CDR2 is SASEGT. The CDR3 sequence: CASNEGLIYEQYF. The CDR3 DNA reads TGTGCCAGCAATGAGGGCCTGATATACGAGCAGTACTTC.

The V and J genes are TRBV2 and TRBJ2-3, with 10 bases identical to TRBD2. Germline assignment: CDR1 SNHLY and CDR2 FYNNEI. The V segment lost 5 bases and the J segment 2 bases; nucleotides outside the gene matches: 4. The CDR3 contains 15 residues. This chain's CDR3 is CASSPLAGVTDTQYF. CDR3 nucleotide sequence: TGTGCCAGCAGTCCTCTAGCGGGGGTCACAGATACGCAGTATTTT.

The rearrangement links TRBV5-5 to TRBJ2-1; 7 bases match TRBD2. The CDR3 sequence is 18 residues long. Germline V gene data show CDR1 as SGHKS and CDR2 as YYEKEE (reference sequence). Germline trimming cut 0 bases from V and 1 base from J; bases unmatched to any gene: 10. The CDR3 DNA is TGTGCCAGCAGCTTGGTTGTTGCGGGGGTGATATCCTACAATGAGCAGTTCTTC. This gives the protein CASSLVVAGVISYNEQFF.

The chain has TRBV9 and TRBJ2-7, with D uncertain. The V and J ends lost 0 bases and 3 bases respectively, with 10 bases between them. The length of the CDR3 is 14 residues. Germline values: CDR1 SGDLS, CDR2 YYNGEE. In DNA, the CDR3 is TGTGCCAGCAGCGTAGACAACGATTTCTACGAGCAGTACTTC. Amino acids: CASSVDNDFYEQYF. Full variable domain (remainder filled in from reference TRBV9 and TRBJ2-7): DSGVTQTPKHLITATGQRVTLRCSPRSGDLSVYWYQQSLDQGLQFLIQYYNGEERAKGNILERFSAQQFPDLHSELNLSSLELGDSALYFCASSVDNDFYEQYFGPGTRLTVT.

The rearrangement links TRBV2 to TRBJ1-5; tentative D call: TRBD1 (6 bases). This CDR3 spans 16 amino acids. Trimming took 3 bases from V and 4 from J, leaving 16 bases between them. Germline values: CDR1 SNHLY, CDR2 FYNNEI. CDR3 amino acids: CASSEGSTGRNQPQHF. CDR3 in DNA: TGTGCCAGCAGTGAGGGATCGACAGGACGTAATCAGCCCCAGCATTTT.

Points on this clone: Other DNA sequences in this sample translate to the same CDR3. This chain connects TRBV6-5 to TRBJ2-3; TRBD1 is a possible D gene (6 bases). The V and J ends lost 4 bases and 0 bases respectively, with 8 bases between them. The V gene's germline CDR1 is MNHEY and CDR2 SVGAGI. This CDR3 comprises 14 residues. Here the CDR3 reads CASSSQGSTDTQYF. For the CDR3, the DNA is TGTGCCAGCAGTTCTCAGGGGAGCACAGATACGCAGTATTTT.